These T cell receptor beta chains were read from a single sample in a study of CD8 T cells in ankylosing spondylitis. TCRdb passed the 5' RACE reads through MiXCR, listing each CDR3 protein once. The sample includes about 540,000 distinct CDR3 sequences, roughly 13% of them seen just once. The specimen sequenced was blood, either unsorted or a sorted T cell fraction (not recorded which). These receptors were obtained from a male donor with ankylosing spondylitis. The CDR3 runs from the conserved cysteine through the conserved F or W. Each record gives: CDR3 length, D gene, V gene, clone size, J gene, CDR3 protein, CDR3 DNA. A D gene is named only where the DNA matches it firmly. The size of a clone is reported for some rows only, either as once, few or many, or as a class for expanded clones.

cdr3_length: 16; d_call: TRBD2; v_call: TRBV7-9; clone_size: .; j_call: TRBJ2-3; cdr3_aa: CASSFLLAGAADTQYF; cdr3_nt: TGTGCCAGCAGCTTTCTCCTAGCGGGAGCGGCAGATACGCAGTATTTT
cdr3_length: 15; d_call: .; v_call: TRBV11-2; clone_size: .; j_call: TRBJ1-6; cdr3_aa: CASSLRGARNSPLHF; cdr3_nt: TGTGCCAGCAGCTTACGGGGGGCCAGGAATTCACCCCTCCACTTT
cdr3_length: 13; d_call: TRBD2; v_call: TRBV28; clone_size: many; j_call: TRBJ2-1; cdr3_aa: CASSSGGYNEQFF; cdr3_nt: TGCGCCAGCAGCTCGGGGGGCTACAATGAGCAGTTCTTC
cdr3_length: 13; d_call: TRBD2; v_call: TRBV20-1; clone_size: .; j_call: TRBJ2-5; cdr3_aa: CSAGAGLEETQYF; cdr3_nt: TGCAGTGCTGGGGCGGGACTAGAGGAGACCCAGTACTTC
cdr3_length: 13; d_call: .; v_call: TRBV12-3/TRBV12-4; clone_size: few; j_call: TRBJ2-3; cdr3_aa: CASRPASTDTQYF; cdr3_nt: TGTGCCAGCAGACCTGCAAGCACAGATACGCAGTATTTT
cdr3_length: 13; d_call: TRBD1; v_call: TRBV20-1; clone_size: .; j_call: TRBJ2-7; cdr3_aa: CSARTGAIYEQYF; cdr3_nt: TGCAGTGCTAGGACAGGGGCCATCTACGAGCAGTACTTC
cdr3_length: 17; d_call: TRBD1; v_call: TRBV10-3; clone_size: .; j_call: TRBJ1-3; cdr3_aa: CAISDGAGGTSGNTIYF; cdr3_nt: TGTGCCATCAGTGATGGGGCAGGGGGCACCTCTGGAAACACCATATATTTT
cdr3_length: 15; d_call: TRBD2; v_call: TRBV12-3/TRBV12-4; clone_size: .; j_call: TRBJ2-1; cdr3_aa: CASSHAGTRGNEQFF; cdr3_nt: TGTGCCAGCAGCCACGCCGGGACTAGAGGTAATGAGCAGTTCTTC
cdr3_length: 14; d_call: TRBD1; v_call: TRBV12-3/TRBV12-4; clone_size: .; j_call: TRBJ1-2; cdr3_aa: CASSLVQGANGYTF; cdr3_nt: TGTGCCAGCAGTTTAGTCCAGGGGGCTAATGGCTACACCTTC
cdr3_length: 13; d_call: .; v_call: TRBV29-1; clone_size: .; j_call: TRBJ2-2; cdr3_aa: CSVAQTNTGELFF; cdr3_nt: TGCAGCGTTGCCCAGACGAACACCGGGGAGCTGTTTTTT
cdr3_length: 15; d_call: TRBD2; v_call: TRBV5-5; clone_size: many; j_call: TRBJ2-1; cdr3_aa: CASSLSGNLYNEQFF; cdr3_nt: TGTGCCAGCAGCCTTAGCGGGAATCTTTACAATGAGCAGTTCTTC
cdr3_length: 14; d_call: TRBD1; v_call: TRBV7-9; clone_size: many; j_call: TRBJ2-5; cdr3_aa: CASSPDRVQETQYF; cdr3_nt: TGTGCCAGCAGCCCGGACAGGGTCCAAGAGACCCAGTACTTC
cdr3_length: 15; d_call: TRBD2; v_call: TRBV5-6; clone_size: .; j_call: TRBJ2-3; cdr3_aa: CASSRTSGSLDTQYF; cdr3_nt: TGTGCCAGCAGCCGAACTAGCGGGAGCTTAGATACGCAGTATTTT